Here is one T cell receptor beta chain with its context. This clone is a singleton in its sample. What this receptor recognizes is not known. Base qualities were left out, and no much larger clone turns up one base away. These data are taken from a study of T cell responses to AZD1222 COVID-19 vaccine (dated by TCRdb to the early 2020s). Regarding the complete study: A total of more than 230 trial participants underwent TCR sequencing, of whom some 210 received two doses of AZD1222 and about 25 received two doses of the MenACWY control vaccine. Trial participants were enrolled by age into 18-55, 56-69 and 70-plus year subgroups, with about 150, 28 and 57 TCR-sequenced participants respectively.

The CDR3, from cysteine to phenylalanine, totals 14 residues. Only the CDR3 portion is preserved as DNA: 42 bases, with reading frame beginning at the first base. The germline ends are 11 bases apart after V is trimmed by 2 bases and J by 7 bases. From the germline V gene, CDR1 is LGHNA and CDR2 is YSLEER. Study-wide conclusions, independent of this receptor: Because no day 14 peak-response samples were available, repertoires were characterized only after the peak T cell response. Epitopes outside the regions mutated in the B.1.351 and B.1.1.7 variants were reportedly recognized by nearly half of the unique spike-specific TCRs. CD4 TCRs associated with the vaccine covered the entire spike protein, and the dominant responses were in regions 160-218 and 743-854. In the small 56-69-year group, the increase in depth fell short of significance, most likely because of low power. Participants were mostly white British, with more females than males. The authors suggested clonal diversity may have been underestimated. Spike-specific TCR breadth and depth rose significantly after two AZD1222 doses compared with day 0 and with MenACWY recipients. Conclusions about previously exposed vaccinees were limited because only 5 or 6 AZD1222 recipients were SARS-CoV-2 seropositive at baseline.

The CDR3 regions of human TCRbeta chains were subjected to immunosequencing. Per the original workflow: Repertoire TCRs were checked for matches against a reference library of SARS-CoV-2-specific TCRs that had been generated using the MIRA antigen-specificity platform. Breadth was defined as the fraction of unique TCRs that were SARS-CoV-2-associated. Depth was defined as the fraction of total T cells that were SARS-CoV-2-associated. Using the MIRA data, each spike-specific TCR was mapped to the spike region that the TCR reacts to and placed in a CD4 or CD8 class. Log10-transformed breadth and depth values were compared by one-way ANOVA with Sidak's multiple comparisons tests. The clones in this table, taken by TCRdb from immuneACCESS, are in-frame only. Not every clone is retained; where verified, under half of the shortfall comes from an unresolved V gene, and the cause of the rest is unknown. The D gene and trimming were derived from the DNA, and the V and J assignments and clone size from that table. Present in this sample are some 180,000 clones, approximately 92% of which were seen just once. The ten largest account for roughly 1% of the sample.

Taken with the paper, the label for time point translates to: about 28 days (+/-7) after the second vaccine dose. Interpreted using the paper, the treatment or condition label stands for: meningococcal conjugate vaccine given as trial control. Samples from vaccinated people were obtained from the UK trials COV001 and COV002, which included a single-blind randomized controlled phase 2/3 trial of AZD1222 (ChAdOx1 nCoV-19) in healthy adults. Trial participant PBMC samples were collected at day 0 and day 28 after the second dose for TCRbeta chain sequencing. The chain employs TRBV4-3 and TRBJ1-4, and TRBD1 may be the D gene, going by 6 matching bases. The TCR sequence derives from an adult who received the MenACWY meningococcal vaccine as a control. This material consisted of peripheral blood, taken 28 days after the second dose of the MenACWY control vaccine. The CDR3 is CASSQRGGGEKLFF. The DNA sequence reads TGCGCCAGCAGCCAAAGGGGGGGTGGTGAAAAACTGTTTTTT.